This T cell receptor (beta chain) was obtained from a study of blood T cells in healthy people across ages (dated by TCRdb to about 2015). With regard to the full study: Template switching captured roughly one uniquely barcoded TCR beta cDNA molecule per two T cells in model experiments. To track age-related changes in TCR beta repertoire diversity, the study relied on deep sequencing normalized with unique cDNA molecular identifiers. To avoid experimental bias, donors of different ages were randomly spread across the sequencing lanes. The donors were split into four age groups: young (average about 15 years), middle-aged (more than 35), aged (more than 60) and long-lived (about 74). For two donors (one aged 18 to 29 and one aged 80 or older), the study analyzed two additional independent replicas of 1 million unique cDNA reads from the same blood draw.

Study-wide findings and limitations: Observed TCR beta diversity correlated strongly with the percentage of naive T cells measured by flow cytometry. Compared with the aged group, the long-lived group had more naive CD4+ T cells, fewer expanded clones and increased TCR diversity, a pattern suggesting age selection. Observed TCR beta diversity per million T cells fell roughly linearly with age, and a significant reduction was already apparent by age around 40. The CMV infection status of donors was not known, potentially confounding age-related changes in expanded clonotypes. Conclusive comparison of naive and antigen-experienced compartments was prevented by the profiling of bulk unsorted PBMCs. Estimates of total diversity based on one million sequenced T cells were considered lower bounds and underestimates.

The library was prepared using 5' RACE. The sequencer listed for this sample is Illumina HiSeq 2500. A second PCR of roughly 7 to 11 cycles was performed with a sample-barcoded 5' primer and a J-beta primer mix. A template-switch 5' adaptor carrying 12 random nucleotides introduced a unique molecular identifier onto each TCR beta cDNA molecule. Each sample yielded at least 2.5 million CDR3-containing paired-end reads. First-strand cDNA synthesis was performed from all RNA using the Mint cDNA synthesis kit, with priming by a TRBC-specific oligonucleotide. After uracil-DNA glycosylase treatment, a first 18-cycle PCR used universal primers M1SS and BC2_uni_R on all cDNA. The authors' analysis ran thus. Normalization of each sample was performed by random selection of 1 million high-quality reads, each carrying a distinct molecular identifier. Instead of being binned into consensus sequences, reads with shared molecular identifiers were discarded. MiTCR, with a Q25 quality threshold and the strictest error-elimination algorithm, was used for CDR3 identification, clonotype clustering and error correction. A nonparametric unseen species model with Euler transformation was used to estimate a lower bound on total TCR beta diversity. Through fastp at Q25 and MiXCR, TCRdb rebuilt clones from the public reads, retaining in-frame beta chains. Each entry merges the rows of one CDR3 protein and shows their most common DNA and genes. These V and J calls are TCRdb output, not the study's own analysis. This sample is represented by over 1,300,000 distinct CDR3 sequences; approximately 60% of them were singletons. The ten largest clones take up 5.5% to 8% of the sample.

Comment on this clonotype: No cognate antigen has been identified for it. The junction differs from germline at one of its ends, possibly a read error.

There are 13 amino acids in the CDR3, from cysteine to phenylalanine inclusive. CDR3 DNA only is kept here, 39 bases in frame from base 1. Based on the germline V gene (reference sequence), the CDR1 and CDR2 sequences are MNHEY and SMNVEV. Systemically healthy Caucasian individuals from Russia, 35 to 40 in total and aged about 6 to 90 years, were included as donors. Each donor gave 9 to 10 milliliters of peripheral blood, collected into EDTA-treated Vacutainer tubes. PBMCs were isolated by Ficoll-Paque density-gradient centrifugation, with at least 6 million obtained per sample. Total RNA was extracted from PBMCs with Trizol reagent, with at least 6 micrograms obtained per sample. For every donor, flow cytometry on a PBMC aliquot measured the percentage of naive CD45RAhigh/CD27high T cells.

Sequencing was carried out using blood. Recombination joined TRBV27 with TRBJ2-7; there is no confident call for the D gene. This receptor was taken from a man younger than 35 in good health. For the CDR3, the sequence is CASSLSNSYAQYF. The DNA sequence is given as TGTGCCAGCAGTTTATCAAATAGTTACGCGCAGTACTTC.